This T cell receptor (beta chain) was recorded in a study of cytomegalovirus exposure and HLA in healthy donors. The length of the CDR3 is 15 residues. Trimming shortened V by 3 bases and J by 9 bases, and 18 bases separated the two germline ends. Germline CDR1 is SNHLY and CDR2 is FYNNEI. TCRdb's copy holds only in-frame clones and misses some; the assay was immunoSEQ multiplex PCR. This sample has some 130,000 clones, with roughly nine tenths found just once. V usage is TRBV2 and J usage is TRBJ1-5, with D maybe TRBD1 (5 bases). Source material: PBMCs. The sequence was collected from a woman between 18 and 29 years old in good health and CMV-seronegative. CDR3 protein: CASSDQANQGGPQHF. In DNA form, the CDR3 reads TGTGCCAGCAGTGACCAAGCCAATCAGGGTGGGCCCCAGCATTTT. The full variable domain, its missing parts supplied by reference TRBV2 and TRBJ1-5, is EPEVTQTPSHQVTQMGQEVILRCVPISNHLYFYWYRQILGQKVEFLVSFYNNEISEKSEIFDDQFSVERPDGSNFTLKIRSTKLEDSAMYFCASSDQANQGGPQHFGDGTRLSIL.